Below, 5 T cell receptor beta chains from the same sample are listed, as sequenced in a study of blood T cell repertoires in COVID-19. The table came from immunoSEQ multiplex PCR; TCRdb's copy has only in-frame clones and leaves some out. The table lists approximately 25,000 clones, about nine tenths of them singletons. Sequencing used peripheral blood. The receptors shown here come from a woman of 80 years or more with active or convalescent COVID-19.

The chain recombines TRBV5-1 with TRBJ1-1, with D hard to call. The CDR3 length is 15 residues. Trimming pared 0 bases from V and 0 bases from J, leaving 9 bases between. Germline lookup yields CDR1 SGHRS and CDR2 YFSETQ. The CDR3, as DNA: TGCGCCAGCAGCTTGGCTGCGGGTGTGAACACTGAAGCTTTCTTT. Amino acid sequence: CASSLAAGVNTEAFF. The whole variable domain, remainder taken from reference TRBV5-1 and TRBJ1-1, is KAGVTQTPRYLIKTRGQQVTLSCSPISGHRSVSWYQQTPGQGLQFLFEYFSETQRNKGNFPGRFSGRQFSNSRSEMNVSTLELGDSALYLCASSLAAGVNTEAFFGQGTRLTVV.

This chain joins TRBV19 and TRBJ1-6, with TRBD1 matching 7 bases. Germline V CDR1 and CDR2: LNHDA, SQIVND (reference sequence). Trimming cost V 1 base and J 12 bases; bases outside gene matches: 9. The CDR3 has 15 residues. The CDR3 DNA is TGTGCCAGTAGTATAGTTAACAGGGGTATGCGACCCCTCCACTTT. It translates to CASSIVNRGMRPLHF.

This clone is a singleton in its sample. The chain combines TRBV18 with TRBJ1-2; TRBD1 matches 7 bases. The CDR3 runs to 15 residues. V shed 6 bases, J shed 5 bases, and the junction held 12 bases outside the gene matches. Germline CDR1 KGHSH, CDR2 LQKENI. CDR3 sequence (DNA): TGTGCCAGCTCCAGGGGACAGCTCTACCTTTATGGCTACACCTTC. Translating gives CASSRGQLYLYGYTF.

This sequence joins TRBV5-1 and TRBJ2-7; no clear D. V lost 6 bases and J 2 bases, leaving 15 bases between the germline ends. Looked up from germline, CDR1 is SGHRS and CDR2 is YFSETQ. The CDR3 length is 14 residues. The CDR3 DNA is TGCGCCAGCAAGCTGGGCCCCGTGACCTACGAGCAGTACTTC. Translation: CASKLGPVTYEQYF.

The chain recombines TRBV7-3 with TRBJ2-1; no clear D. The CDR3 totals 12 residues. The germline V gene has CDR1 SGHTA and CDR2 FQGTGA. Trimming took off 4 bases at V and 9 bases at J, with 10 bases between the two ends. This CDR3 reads CASSSRPSEQFF. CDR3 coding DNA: TGTGCCAGCAGCTCCCGGCCTAGTGAGCAGTTCTTC.